The present entry profiles one T cell receptor (beta chain) with its context. Sequencing used immunoSEQ multiplex PCR; TCRdb keeps in-frame clones, though not all of them. Among roughly 32,000 clones listed, roughly 79% were seen once. This sample is drawn from a study of radiotherapy plus CTLA-4 blockade in lung cancer. CDR1 is MNHNY, CDR2 SVGAGI, per germline (reference sequence). CDR3 length: 16 residues. V gave up 2 bases and J gave up 0 bases, with 10 bases separating them. The TCR comes from a human donor with non-small cell lung cancer that progressed on radiotherapy plus ipilimumab. The chain joins TRBV6-6 to TRBJ1-4; no reliable D call. This specimen consisted of peripheral blood, obtained from a patient treated with radiotherapy plus ipilimumab. The CDR3 loop reads CASSYSRIATNEKLFF. The DNA for the CDR3 is TGTGCCAGCAGTTACAGCAGGATTGCAACTAATGAAAAACTGTTTTTT.